This T cell receptor beta chain was observed in a study of beta chain features in type 1 diabetes (dated by TCRdb to the late 2010s). A note on the overall study: Mean age, gender distribution, total cell number and subset yield were not different between patients and healthy donors. A total of roughly 99 million sorted cells were examined across all samples, and the number of cells per subset was strongly correlated with RNA yield. The study compared the TCRB repertoires of sorted circulating CD4+ T cell subsets in recently diagnosed type 1 diabetes patients with those in matched healthy donors. Whereas all 30 or so donors provided naive and central memory subsets, regulatory and stem cell-like memory subsets were isolated from just 8 patients and roughly eight healthy donors. Beyond this particular receptor, the publication reports: Naive, central memory and regulatory TCRB repertoires appeared to be more alike among patients than among healthy donors. Type 1 diabetes patients showed a moderate but significant shortening of TCRB CDR3 length in all four CD4+ subsets. Only small numbers of individuals were included in the HLA sub-analyses, which left unresolved whether HLA type had any influence on TCRB rearrangement. Fewer insertions and more nucleotide deletions at VDJ recombination sites were observed in patients with type 1 diabetes, implying thymic rearrangement abnormalities. Sequencing cDNA rather than genomic DNA could over-represent highly expressing activated cells, although activation and CD3 levels did not differ between groups. PCR may preferentially amplify shorter templates, but because patient and control samples were amplified and corrected together, any resulting skew would affect both groups equally.

All of the isolated RNA was reverse transcribed with the High Capacity cDNA Reverse Transcription Kit, so expressed TCRB transcripts were sequenced. Naive, central memory and regulatory T cell samples underwent deep immunoSEQ sequencing, averaging approximately 3.5 million total reads per sample. Sorted cells were lysed in RLT buffer, and RNA was extracted using DNase-treated RNeasy Micro or Mini kits according to cell number. To prevent cross-contamination, each cell subset was processed individually, whereas patient and healthy donor samples were processed jointly. TCRB sequences were amplified from cDNA with the immunoSEQ multiplex PCR, producing 87-bp fragments spanning the CDR3 region. Amplicons were sequenced on the Illumina HiSeq platform. In the authors' own workflow: Synthetic template baselines were used to correct PCR bias computationally, reads within Hamming distance 2 were collapsed, and singletons that could not be merged were discarded. Reads were aligned to IMGT to assign V, D and J genes, CDR3 length, and insertions or deletions at six rearrangement sites. Clonotype counts were normalized to sorted cell number within each subset before computing true diversity and Gini coefficients with the tcR R package. The overlap coefficient, calculated on TCRB nucleotide sequences, was used to quantify repertoire sharing. TCRdb mirrors the immuneACCESS table, restricted to in-frame sequences. Some clones are absent from its copies; in checked studies, under half trace to an unresolved V gene, and the reason for the others is unknown. V, J and clone size derive from that table, while D and trimming were established from the DNA sequence. Present in this sample are roughly 140,000 clones, 6% to 7.5% of which were seen just once. More than 1.1% of the sample is held by the ten biggest clonotypes.

Each donor gave one peripheral blood draw, roughly 0.12 L on average, collected into heparinised tubes. Using a panel that included CD45RO, CCR7, CD25, CD127, CD95 and CD27, naive, central memory, regulatory and stem cell-like memory CD4+ T cells were sorted on a BD FACSAria II. All sorted populations exceeded 95% purity. PBMCs were separated immediately by Lymphoprep density gradient centrifugation and were stained directly, without being cultured. So that batch effects would be minimized, each experiment stained and sorted samples in pairs, pairing one healthy donor with one patient. The CDR3 goes from the cysteine to the phenylalanine over 16 residues. Only the CDR3 part of the read is kept: 48 bases, read in frame from the first base. V trim: 1 base; J trim: 3 bases; unmatched bases: 7. In the germline V gene, CDR1 corresponds to LGHNA and CDR2 to YSLEER. Notes on this clone: Its antigen remains unidentified. Per-nucleotide qualities are absent, and no much larger clonotype sits a single base away.

The sequence derives from a woman in her 30s in good health. The sequence joins TRBV4-3 to TRBJ2-3; 7 junctional bases match TRBD2. Sequenced input: central memory CD4+ T cells from blood. The nucleotides are TGCGCCAGCAGCCAAGGAACGGGAGGTCCAACAGATACGCAGTATTTT. Its protein reads: CASSQGTGGPTDTQYF.